What follows are 19 T cell receptor beta chains derived from one specimen sequenced in a study of low-dose radiotherapy and immunotherapy resistance in tumors. Time point reported: before trial treatment. Both TCRalpha and TCRbeta chains were reverse transcribed with V-gene-specific primers. The authors ran around 18 PCR cycles to amplify TCRs with a constant-region primer and V-primer adapter. TCRdb passed the reads through MiXCR, listing each CDR3 protein once. The sample includes 60,000 to 90,000 distinct CDR3 sequences, roughly 31% of them seen just once. The material was PBMCs, obtained before treatment. Source of these receptors: a female donor with ovarian cancer.

A few counts support this clonotype. V gene TRBV12-3 or TRBV12-4 combines with J gene TRBJ2-3, with 10 bases aligning to TRBD1. V lost 6 bases to trimming and J lost 3 bases; unmatched junction nucleotides: 6. The CDR3 contains 15 residues. The CDR3, as DNA: TGTGCCAGCAGCACCGGGGACAGGGGAACAGATACGCAGTATTTT. Translated: CASSTGDRGTDTQYF.

This clonotype was seen at least ten times. This sequence joins TRBV13 and TRBJ2-3; D gene ambiguous. Trimming shortened V by 4 bases and J by 3 bases, and 8 bases separated the two germline ends. The germline V gene has CDR1 PRHDT and CDR2 FYEKMQ (reference sequence). The CDR3 sequence is 13 residues long. In nucleotides, the CDR3 is TGTGCCAGCAGCTCCCTCAGGACAGATACGCAGTATTTT. Its protein product is CASSSLRTDTQYF.

The table lists this clonotype with many counts. This chain connects TRBV6-2 or TRBV6-3 to TRBJ2-7; 8 bases map to TRBD2. This CDR3 is built from 16 residues. Per germline, CDR1 MNHEY and CDR2 SVGEGT. The junction had 11 bases not matched to a gene; V was cut back by 7 bases and J by 0 bases. The CDR3 spells CASTDFERGLSYEQYF. The CDR3 bases are TGTGCCAGCACCGATTTTGAGCGGGGGCTCTCCTACGAGCAGTACTTC.

This clonotype was detected many times. The chain employs TRBV7-2 and TRBJ2-6; D may correspond to TRBD1 or TRBD2 (5 bases each). V was clipped by 1 base and J by 2 bases, with 12 bases between them. The CDR3 is made up of 17 amino acids. Germline CDR1 SGHTA, CDR2 FQGNSA. CDR3 DNA sequence: TGTGCCAGCAGCTTAGTGGGACGACCGACTGGGGCCAACGTCCTGACTTTC. Translated: CASSLVGRPTGANVLTF.

This chain connects TRBV5-6 to TRBJ2-7; TRBD1 matches 7 bases. The junction had 9 bases not matched to a gene; V was cut back by 4 bases and J by 2 bases. Germline V CDR1 and CDR2: SGHDT, YYEEEE. The CDR3 covers 15 residues. CDR3 protein: CASSVGTVRAYEQYF. The CDR3 DNA follows: TGTGCCAGCAGCGTGGGGACAGTAAGAGCCTACGAGCAGTACTTC.

This chain connects TRBV12-3 or TRBV12-4 to TRBJ2-3; either TRBD1 or TRBD2 may supply D (5 bases each). V was clipped by 5 bases and J by 7 bases, with 16 bases between them. The CDR3 consists of 14 residues. The CDR3 DNA is TGTGCCAGCAGTAATAGGGACGGAATCCATACGCAGTATTTT. Translated, it gives CASSNRDGIHTQYF.

This clonotype was picked up many times. This sequence joins TRBV5-6 and TRBJ2-1, with 8 bases aligning to TRBD1. The trim removed 4 bases at V and 7 bases at J, leaving 19 bases unmatched. Germline-derived CDR1 and CDR2 are SGHDT and YYEEEE. The CDR3 extends over 18 amino acids. The CDR3 loop reads CASSRTRDRRTLGNEQFF. As DNA, the CDR3 is TGTGCCAGCAGCCGCACCCGGGACAGGCGGACTTTGGGGAATGAGCAGTTCTTC.

This clonotype was observed a single time. A read error likely explains this, since a far larger clone differs by one base. V is TRBV28 and J is TRBJ2-2; D is perhaps TRBD1 or TRBD2 (5 bases each). CDR3 length: 13 amino acids. Germline CDR1 MDHEN, CDR2 SYDVKM. CDR3 sequence: CATSPGRNGKLFF. The CDR3 DNA reads TGTGCCACCAGCCCAGGGCGGAACGGGAAGCTGTTTTTT.

Turning to this clonotype: This may stem from a read error, because a much larger clone lies one nucleotide away. This chain joins TRBV5-4 and TRBJ2-1; D call uncertain. The germline V gene encodes CDR1 SGHNT and CDR2 YYREEE (reference sequence). The length of the CDR3 is 14 residues. V lost 7 bases, J lost 0 bases, and 11 bases lay in between. CDR3 sequence reads: CASCPRSSYNEQFF. The DNA of the CDR3 is TGTGCCAGCTGCCCACGGAGCTCCTACAATGAGCAGTTCTTC.

There are a few counts of this clonotype. This chain links TRBV5-1 with TRBJ2-7; D possibly corresponds to TRBD1 (5 bases). Germline CDR1 is SGHRS and CDR2 is YFSETQ. The V gene lost 0 bases and the J gene lost 0 bases, with 10 bases spanning the gap. The CDR3 has 15 amino acids. DNA of the CDR3: TGCGCCAGCAGCTTGGACAGGTTCACCTCCTACGAGCAGTACTTC. As protein: CASSLDRFTSYEQYF.

In this sample, this clonotype turned up many times. This sequence joins TRBV20-1 and TRBJ2-1, with D uncertain. There are 15 residues in the CDR3. Per the germline V gene, CDR1 is DFQATT and CDR2 is SNEGSKA (reference sequence). V was shortened by 0 bases and J by 8 bases, with 17 bases between the two germline ends. CDR3 nucleotides: TGCAGTGCTAGAGATTGGAAGAGGACGATGGATGAGCAGTTCTTC. Its protein is CSARDWKRTMDEQFF.

This clonotype was detected ten times or more. The chain has TRBV6-2 or TRBV6-3 and TRBJ1-3, with unresolved D. The CDR3 spans 14 residues. With 0 bases removed from V and 0 bases from J, the gap between germline ends came to 3 bases. Germline CDR1 reads MNHEY; CDR2 reads SVGEGT. The CDR3 spells CASSYSSSGNTIYF. The CDR3 nucleotides are TGTGCCAGCAGTTACTCGAGCTCTGGAAACACCATATATTTT.

Many counts were recorded for this clonotype. This chain links TRBV5-1 with TRBJ1-3; D unclear. V was shortened by 1 base and J by 9 bases, with 14 bases between the two germline ends. This CDR3 region has 14 residues. CDR1 and CDR2 (germline): SGHRS, YFSETQ. The CDR3 coding sequence is TGCGCCAGCAGCTTGAAGGCAGGCGGAGGCACCATATATTTT. Protein sequence: CASSLKAGGGTIYF.

This clonotype was seen many times. V gene TRBV20-1 combines with J gene TRBJ2-1, with 7 bases fitting TRBD2. CDR1 and CDR2 from the germline V gene are DFQATT and SNEGSKA (reference sequence). The CDR3 is 15 residues long. With V trimmed by 0 bases and J by 5 bases, 7 bases remained unmatched. The CDR3 region is CSARDGGRRNNEQFF. The CDR3 DNA is TGCAGTGCTAGAGATGGCGGGAGAAGAAACAATGAGCAGTTCTTC.

This clonotype was counted ten times or more. The chain is built from TRBV7-3 and TRBJ2-1, with 15 positions matching TRBD2. Per germline, CDR1 SGHTA and CDR2 FQGTGA. This CDR3 is built from 19 residues. Germline trimming cut 5 bases from V and 1 base from J; bases unmatched to any gene: 9. The DNA of the CDR3 is TGTGCCAGCAGCCGTCCGGGACTAGCGGGGGGAAGGTCCTACAATGAGCAGTTCTTC. Amino acids: CASSRPGLAGGRSYNEQFF.

In this sample, this clonotype turned up many times. This chain links TRBV29-1 with TRBJ1-5, with a possible D match to TRBD1 (6 bases). Trimming took 4 bases from V and 4 from J, leaving 20 bases between them. Germline-derived CDR1 and CDR2 are SQVTM and ANQGSEA. The CDR3 covers 16 residues. The CDR3 DNA follows: TGCAGCGTTGTTTTTAGTCGGGGAGGGGGAAATCAGCCCCAGCATTTT. Protein product: CSVVFSRGGGNQPQHF.

In its sample, this clonotype was seen many times. This chain uses TRBV7-2 with TRBJ2-5; TRBD2 matches at 10 bases. Trimming removed 5 bases from V and 5 bases from J; junction bases left unmatched: 5. CDR1 and CDR2 from the germline V gene are SGHTA and FQGNSA. CDR3 size: 14 residues. The CDR3 DNA sequence: TGTGCCAGCAGCCGCCTACTAGCGGGGGAGACCCAGTACTTC. Protein product: CASSRLLAGETQYF.

This clonotype appeared many times. This sequence joins TRBV29-1 and TRBJ2-3, with 8 bases that match TRBD2. V was pared by 3 bases and J by 4 bases, with 3 bases of the junction left unmatched. Germline CDR1 reads SQVTM; CDR2 reads ANQGSEA. CDR3 length equals 13 residues. The CDR3 bases are TGCAGCGTTGAGCTGCGGGAGGCAGATACGCAGTATTTT. Translation: CSVELREADTQYF.

The chain is built from TRBV10-3 and TRBJ2-2, with 9 positions matching TRBD1. Trimming removed 5 bases from V and 0 bases from J; junction bases left unmatched: 10. Germline V gene sequence: CDR1 ENHRY, CDR2 SYGVKD. This CDR3 has 18 amino acids. CDR3 amino acids: CAISFARGQGSNTGELFF. The CDR3 region has the DNA TGTGCCATCAGTTTTGCGAGGGGACAGGGCTCGAACACCGGGGAGCTGTTTTTT.